These 8 T cell receptor beta chains were sequenced from one sample in a study of vaccination and CD4 T cells after COVID-19. The Oncomine TCR Beta short-read assay sequenced DNA from cultured CD4+ T cells. TCRdb independently ran MiXCR on the PCR reads; one entry per CDR3 protein. This table has under 25,000 distinct CDR3 sequences, about 61% appearing once. No antigen has been identified for these receptors. Treatment described: approximately 9-day PBMC culture with coronavirus spike peptide pools or control peptides (ViraFEST assay). Sequenced sample: CD4+ T cells from blood, cultured in vitro. The receptors come from a human donor who had recovered from COVID-19.

The chain employs TRBV19 and TRBJ1-2; no reliable D call. There are 14 residues in the CDR3. V was clipped by 3 bases and J by 1 base, with 9 bases between them. Germline lookup yields CDR1 LNHDA and CDR2 SQIVND (reference sequence). This chain's CDR3 is CASSIPRDNYGYTF. In DNA form, the CDR3 reads TGTGCCAGTAGTATCCCTCGAGATAACTATGGCTACACCTTC.

This clonotype was observed a few times. The gene calls are TRBV19 and TRBJ1-5, with a weak D call TRBD1 (6 bases). Trimming shortened V by 0 bases and J by 6 bases, and 12 bases separated the two germline ends. Germline-derived CDR1 and CDR2 are LNHDA and SQIVND (reference sequence). This CDR3 is built from 15 residues. CDR3 sequence (DNA): TGTGCCAGTAGTATAGACCCGGGACACGGTCAGCCCCAGCATTTT. It specifies CASSIDPGHGQPQHF.

The rearrangement joins TRBV6-1 to TRBJ2-5; weak D call: TRBD2 (6 bases). The CDR3 loop spans 16 amino acids. The V end was cut by 5 bases, the J end by 2 bases, with 18 bases between. The germline CDR1 and CDR2 sequences are MNHNS and SASEGT. CDR3 in amino acids: CASSLVGAGSQETQYF. In DNA, the CDR3 is TGTGCCAGCAGTCTCGTGGGAGCGGGTTCGCAAGAGACCCAGTACTTC.

Only a few counts were recorded for this clonotype. V gene TRBV6-5 combines with J gene TRBJ1-5; D is ambiguous. The CDR3 is 14 amino acids. Germline V gene data show CDR1 as MNHEY and CDR2 as SVGAGI. Deletions cut 0 bases from V and 7 bases from J, with 10 bases between. CDR3 bases: TGTGCCAGCAGTTACTCTCGGGAGGCGCAGCCCCAGCATTTT. Translation gives CASSYSREAQPQHF.

V gene TRBV10-3 combines with J gene TRBJ2-3; 16 positions match TRBD2. Germline trimming cut 6 bases from V and 2 bases from J; bases unmatched to any gene: 5. Germline CDR1 and CDR2: ENHRY and SYGVKD. CDR3 length: 17 amino acids. CDR3: CAISGTSGRAYTDTQYF. The CDR3 region has the DNA TGTGCCATCAGCGGGACTAGCGGGAGGGCCTACACAGATACGCAGTATTTT.

The chain recombines TRBV5-1 with TRBJ2-3; tentatively, D is TRBD1 or TRBD2 (5 bases each). Germline values: CDR1 SGHRS, CDR2 YFSETQ. Trimming took 0 bases from V and 6 from J, leaving 11 bases between them. This CDR3 spans 14 amino acids. The CDR3 here is CASSLGGVRDTQYF. The CDR3 DNA reads TGCGCCAGCAGCTTGGGAGGGGTTAGGGATACGCAGTATTTT.

This sequence joins TRBV27 and TRBJ2-3; maybe TRBD2 (6 bases). This CDR3 contains 14 residues. CDR1 and CDR2 (germline): MNHEY, SMNVEV (reference sequence). The V end was cut by 11 bases, the J end by 0 bases, with 15 bases between. The CDR3 sequence: CASGTVYSTDTQYF. Written as DNA, the CDR3 is TGTGCCTCGGGGACTGTCTATAGCACAGATACGCAGTATTTT.

This chain joins TRBV18 and TRBJ2-1, with 7 bases lining up with TRBD2. The CDR3 spans 14 residues. Trimming took 5 bases from V and 4 from J; bases not matched to a gene: 5. Looked up from germline, CDR1 is KGHSH and CDR2 is LQKENI. The CDR3 protein is CASSEGSGYNEQFF. For the CDR3, the DNA is TGTGCCAGCTCAGAAGGTAGCGGGTACAATGAGCAGTTCTTC.